This TCR beta chain was documented in a study of regulatory T cells in long-lasting Graves disease (dated by TCRdb to 2020 to 2022). Context from the whole study: Newly diagnosed Graves' disease patients had taken antithyroid drugs for less than 3 months. This study used TCR sequencing and RNA sequencing of peripheral blood to compare persistent Graves' disease patients against newly diagnosed Graves' disease patients. The study took place in China and was registered as a clinical trial. A total of 35 or so samples underwent TCR sequencing: about 13 from persistent and some 20 from newly diagnosed Graves' disease patients.

Summary of the overall study and its limitations: Compared with newly diagnosed patients, patients with persistent Graves' disease had lower TCR Shannon entropy and fewer highly expanded clones, which suggests clonal expansion. As a limitation, the authors acknowledged that the small sample size may reduce accuracy. TRBV28, TRBJ1-2 and TRBJ2-5 were preferentially used in persistent disease, while TRBV20-1 and TRBJ2-1 were favored in newly diagnosed disease. The study examined only peripheral blood because the primary lesion, thyroid tissue, could not be accessed. More public clonotypes were shared among persistent patients (roughly 2,900) than among newly diagnosed patients (roughly 1,000). Sequencing and analysis were limited to the TCR beta chain.

Library preparation employed multiplex PCR. The listed sequencing device is Illumina HiSeq 4000. iRepertoire HTBI primers and Arm-PCR amplification of CDR3 regions were used to construct TCR beta libraries. Gel purification was performed on PCR products prior to sequencing. Per the original workflow: Gene usage analysis of CDR3 amino acid clonotypes used the 62 TRBV and 12 to 15 TRBJ segments found across samples. COPE and FqMerger were used to merge filtered high-quality paired reads into contigs. BLAST was used to align contigs to IMGT TRBV, TRBD and TRBJ reference genes, with CDR3 defined following IMGT. Any clonotype with a frequency above 0.1% was classified as a highly expanded clone. Shannon entropy served as the measure of repertoire diversity, while the Gini coefficient captured V-J evenness. A clonotype found in more than one individual was treated as public. TCRdb reran the public reads through fastp at Q25 and MiXCR, keeping productive beta chains. Each CDR3 protein gets just one entry, which takes the most common genes and DNA from the rows behind it. TCRdb, rather than the study authors, made the V and J calls. The sample has hundreds of thousands of distinct CDR3 sequences on record, roughly 15% of them singletons. The top ten clones comprise about 20% of the sample.

The intended sense of this specimen's time point label: newly diagnosed GD, antithyroid drugs for less than 3 months. For both TCR sequencing and RNA sequencing, RNA was extracted from PBMCs using TRIzol. The diagnosis of Graves' disease followed American Thyroid Association guidelines. Patients were recruited from an endocrinology department in Xi'an, China. Each patient gave about 9.1 milliliters of peripheral blood, collected in an EDTA anticoagulant tube. Ficoll Paque Plus density gradient separation was used to isolate PBMCs, and no additional T cell sorting was done. RNA quality was checked with an Agilent 2100 Bioanalyzer and agarose gel, and concentration with a NanoDrop 2000. This clonotype was detected many times. This receptor's antigen is unknown. The sample holds no much larger clone one base away, and base qualities are not on file. The cysteine opens and the phenylalanine closes a CDR3 of 16 amino acids. This entry keeps only the CDR3 DNA: 48 bases, framed from base 1. Relative to germline, V is missing 6 bases and J is missing 8 bases, with 18 bases of the junction outside any gene match. According to the germline V gene, CDR1 reads SGHRS and CDR2 reads YFSETQ.

The data also belong to a second study, concerning T cells in Graves' hyperthyroidism and ophthalmopathy. As the second study states: A patient counted as having stable Graves' hyperthyroidism if no progression to ophthalmopathy occurred over 18 months of follow-up. Hyperthyroidism patients were newly diagnosed, with disease duration under 2 months, and aged 18 to 65 years. The study excluded patients with uncontrolled infections, other autoimmune diseases, pregnancy or lactation. Diagnoses were based on clinical symptoms, serum thyroxine and TRAb, thyroid ultrasound and orbital computed tomography. The first round of RT-PCR for the TCR CDR3 was performed with the HTBI primer set and the Qiagen OneStep RT-PCR kit. Blood samples also contained most of the expanded thyroid clonotypes (frequency above 0.001), which suggests that blood repertoires may reflect thyroid immune responses. In cross-validation, a model built on a 13 V-J signature told ophthalmopathy apart from stable hyperthyroidism with under 90% sensitivity and about 81% specificity, and in testing the same model reached 80%/75%. In validation, the model predicted progression to ophthalmopathy a median of approximately 6.6 months before onset, with roughly 70% sensitivity and about 75% specificity. TCR V-J signatures able to tell the groups apart were searched for in a discovery cohort of more than 90 patients, of whom 43 had Graves' ophthalmopathy and about 55 had stable Graves' hyperthyroidism. Whether ophthalmopathy could be predicted prospectively was tested in an independent validation cohort made up of 18 to 20 hyperthyroidism patients plus 17 patients who later progressed to ophthalmopathy. For training and testing, the 100 or so patients in the discovery cohort were randomly divided in a 7:3 ratio. In about 6 Graves' hyperthyroidism patients, the study also compared T-cell repertoires from thyroid tissue with T-cell repertoires from blood. Once sampling was done, hyperthyroidism patients were given methimazole at a starting dose of 30 mg daily, whereas ophthalmopathy patients were given high-dose intravenous methylprednisolone. Libraries were constructed in a second round of multiplex PCR, after which size selection and purification were carried out. The libraries were sequenced on an Illumina HiSeq2000 using paired-end 100 bp reads. SOAPnuke was used to process the raw data, removing reads that contained adapters or uncalled bases, had a mean Phred below 15, or lacked an exact match to the constant primer or identifier. High-quality paired reads were merged using COPE v1.2.5, and each unique nucleotide sequence was defined as a clonotype. Clonotypes were aligned to IMGT TRBV, TRBD and TRBJ reference segments using MiTCR v1.1. The analysis was restricted to V-J combinations with a frequency above 0.0001, which together covered roughly 99% of the repertoires. The TCS score was defined as F50 (clonal expansion) divided by E x V (chaos), with BLOSUM62-based TCRdist calculated between CDR3 peptides within each V-J. Welch's t-statistics and random forest reduced roughly 530 V-J features to under 15, which were used in a naive Bayes classifier (R e1071). Sample size was not statistically predetermined, and blinding of investigators to group allocation was not performed. TCR Vbeta CDR3 sequencing of roughly 140 peripheral blood samples (over 40 ophthalmopathy, roughly 74 hyperthyroidism and 17 progressor patients) is reported in the paper.

The sequence links TRBV5-1 to TRBJ1-1, with 8 junctional bases fitting TRBD1. The source is a woman aged 25 to 39 with Graves disease. Donor details come from another sample of the same person, matched by shared clones. The material sequenced was peripheral blood mononuclear cells (PBMCs), taken at new diagnosis, from a patient treated with antithyroid drugs. This receptor carries the CDR3 CASNWGVGAGGDEAFF. The sequenced DNA: TGCGCCAGCAATTGGGGCGTTGGGGCAGGGGGCGACGAAGCTTTCTTT. Where the CDR3 stops, the reference TRBV5-1 and TRBJ1-1 genes take over; the full variable domain is KAGVTQTPRYLIKTRGQQVTLSCSPISGHRSVSWYQQTPGQGLQFLFEYFSETQRNKGNFPGRFSGRQFSNSRSEMNVSTLELGDSALYLCASNWGVGAGGDEAFFGQGTRLTVV.